The rows below give T cell receptor beta chains drawn from one sample of a study of T cell repertoires in cytomegalovirus infection. No antigen has been identified for these receptors. MiXCR, applied by TCRdb to the reads, yields one record per CDR3 protein. The repertoire includes approximately 990,000 distinct CDR3 sequences, 30% to 40% of them detected once, and under 15% sits in the top ten. The material sequenced was cultured CD8+ T cells from PBMCs, taken from culture after CMV antigen stimulation. The receptors originated from a human donor in good health (CMV status not recorded). Some clones in this sample may be carry-over from other donors' samples. CDR3s include the opening cysteine and the closing phenylalanine or tryptophan. Each record gives: V gene, J gene, clone size, D gene, CDR3 DNA, CDR3 protein. The D gene is left open where the match is weak. Where a row states a size, it is once, few, many or the class of an expanded clone; other rows omit it.

>TRBV7-9|TRBJ1-2|few|.
TGTGCCAGCAGCTTATCAAACCTTTACGATGGCTACACCTTC
CASSLSNLYDGYTF
>TRBV7-2|TRBJ2-2|few|TRBD1
TGTGCCAGCAGCTTCTCCGCAGGGGGCACCGGGGAGCTGTTTTTT
CASSFSAGGTGELFF
>TRBV29-1|TRBJ2-5|.|TRBD1
TGCAGCGTTCGCCAAATTGGACAGGGAATAGAGACCCAGTACTTC
CSVRQIGQGIETQYF
>TRBV7-6|TRBJ2-1|many|TRBD1
TGTGCCAGCAGCTCGGGACAGGGTACCTACAATGAGCAGTTCTTC
CASSSGQGTYNEQFF
>TRBV29-1|TRBJ1-2|once|.
TGCAGCGTGATACCGACAGTGAACTATGGCTACACCTTC
CSVIPTVNYGYTF
>TRBV19|TRBJ2-1|.|.
TGTGCCAGTTTTCAGGGCCCTATAGGTGAGCAGTTCTTC
CASFQGPIGEQFF
>TRBV5-4|TRBJ2-1|few|.
TGTGCCAGCAGCCCCGTCCTCGGGACGGTTGACAATGAGCAGTTCTTC
CASSPVLGTVDNEQFF
>TRBV10-1|TRBJ2-1|.|.
TGCGCCAGCAGTGAGAGATCTCACTGGGATGAGCAGTTCTTC
CASSERSHWDEQFF
>TRBV6-6|TRBJ2-5|few|.
TGTGCCAGCAGCCTCAATTGGGGGTTCGGTGAGACCCAGTACTTC
CASSLNWGFGETQYF
>TRBV12-3/TRBV12-4|TRBJ1-6|.|.
TGTGCCAGCAGTTTTTGGGTTGAAGGGGATTTTAATTCACCCCTCCACTTT
CASSFWVEGDFNSPLHF
>TRBV4-1|TRBJ1-6|.|TRBD1
TGCGCCAGCAGTGACCGGGACAGTAATTCACCCCTCCACTTT
CASSDRDSNSPLHF
>TRBV7-2|TRBJ1-5|few|TRBD1
TGTGCCAGCAGCTTGGTGACAGGGAGTCATCAGCCCCAGCATTTT
CASSLVTGSHQPQHF
>TRBV13|TRBJ2-3|.|.
TGTGCCAGCACTTCGGTTTCGACTAGCACAGATACGCAGTATTTT
CASTSVSTSTDTQYF
>TRBV12-3/TRBV12-4|TRBJ1-5|.|TRBD1
TGTGCCAGCAGTCTGGGCGGGACAGGGTTTGGCCAGCCCCAGCATTTT
CASSLGGTGFGQPQHF
>TRBV6-5|TRBJ1-1|many|.
TGTGCCAGCAGCTCAGACAGAGAAGCTTTCTTT
CASSSDREAFF
>TRBV6-1|TRBJ2-2|few|.
TGTGCCAGCAGTGAATTTTTACAGCGATTTAATACCGGGGAGCTGTTTTTT
CASSEFLQRFNTGELFF
>TRBV7-3|TRBJ2-3|few|TRBD2
TGTGCCAGCAGCTTAAGCGTTTCTCCAGCGGGGGACCGCACAGATACGCAGTATTTT
CASSLSVSPAGDRTDTQYF
>TRBV28|TRBJ1-1|.|TRBD1
TGTGCCAGCAGTTCTCTCGGACAGGGGGGTAATGAAGCTTTCTTT
CASSSLGQGGNEAFF
>TRBV12-3/TRBV12-4|TRBJ1-1|many|.
TGTGCCAGCAGTTTTCGCCCAGGAGTAAGTTATGAAGCTTTCTTT
CASSFRPGVSYEAFF
>TRBV6-5|TRBJ2-1|.|.
TGTGCCAGCAGTTACGACCGGTTAAAGGGTGGCAATGAGCAGTTCTTC
CASSYDRLKGGNEQFF
>TRBV4-1|TRBJ1-2|.|TRBD1
TGCGCCAGCAGCCCGAGAACTGACAGGGCCTCTGGCTACACCTTC
CASSPRTDRASGYTF
>TRBV24-1|TRBJ2-2|many|TRBD1
TGTGCCACCAGTGATTGGAGAGACAGGGGGAACACCGGGGAGCTGTTTTTT
CATSDWRDRGNTGELFF
>TRBV27|TRBJ2-3|few|TRBD1
TGTGCCAGCAGCCCATCCCGACAGGGGAATACGCAGTATTTT
CASSPSRQGNTQYF
>TRBV6-1|TRBJ1-1|.|.
TGTGCCAGCACCGAGTGGGGTGACAACACTGAAGCTTTCTTT
CASTEWGDNTEAFF
>TRBV27|TRBJ1-2|.|.
TGTGCCAGCAGTTTATTGTCCTCTCGCAGGGGTGGCTATGGCTACACCTTC
CASSLLSSRRGGYGYTF
>TRBV6-7|TRBJ1-5|.|.
TGTGCCAGCAGTGACGGACCGTTGGGCAATCAGCCCCAGCATTTT
CASSDGPLGNQPQHF
>TRBV6-1|TRBJ2-3|.|.
TGTGCCAGCAGTTACCCTTCGGATACGCAGTATTTT
CASSYPSDTQYF
>TRBV27|TRBJ1-1|few|.
TGTGCCAGCAGTTTAAAGGAACCCGGTATCTGGAAGACTGAAGCTTTCTTT
CASSLKEPGIWKTEAFF
>TRBV7-9|TRBJ2-7|many|.
TGTGCCAGCAGCTTGCCAGGGGCCTACGAGCAGTACTTC
CASSLPGAYEQYF
>TRBV5-4|TRBJ2-2|.|TRBD2
TGTGCCAGCAGCCCCTGGGGGGGGGGAGTTGTCGGGGAGCTGTTTTTT
CASSPWGGGVVGELFF
>TRBV24-1|TRBJ1-5|few|.
TGTGCCACCAGTGATTTGGCCACGGGCGCCCAGCATTTT
CATSDLATGAQHF
>TRBV6-1|TRBJ1-1|.|.
TGTGCCAGCAGCCAAGACGTATACACTGAAGCTTTCTTT
CASSQDVYTEAFF
>TRBV6-5|TRBJ1-1|.|TRBD1
TGTGCCAGCAGGGCGACAGGGACCTACACTGAAGCTTTCTTT
CASRATGTYTEAFF
>TRBV27|TRBJ1-1|.|TRBD1
TGTGCCAGCATCTTGACAGGGTCCCTGAACACTGAAGCTTTCTTT
CASILTGSLNTEAFF
>TRBV4-1|TRBJ2-5|few|.
TGCGCCAGCAGCCAAGAGCCGGGGACCGGGGAGACCCAGTACTTC
CASSQEPGTGETQYF
>TRBV27|TRBJ2-2|once|TRBD2
TGTGCCAGCAGTTTATCGAGGACTAGCGGGACACGAATGGGGGAGCTGTTTTTT
CASSLSRTSGTRMGELFF